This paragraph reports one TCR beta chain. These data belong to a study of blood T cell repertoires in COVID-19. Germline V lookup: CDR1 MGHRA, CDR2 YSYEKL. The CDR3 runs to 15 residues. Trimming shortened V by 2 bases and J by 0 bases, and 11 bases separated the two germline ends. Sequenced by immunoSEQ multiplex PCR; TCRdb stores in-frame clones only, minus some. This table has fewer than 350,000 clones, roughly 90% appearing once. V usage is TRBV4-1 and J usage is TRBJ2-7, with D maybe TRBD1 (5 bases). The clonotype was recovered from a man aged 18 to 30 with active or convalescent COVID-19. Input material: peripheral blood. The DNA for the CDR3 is TGCGCCAGCAGCCAACCTGGGGCCCACTCCTACGAGCAGTACTTC. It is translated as CASSQPGAHSYEQYF.